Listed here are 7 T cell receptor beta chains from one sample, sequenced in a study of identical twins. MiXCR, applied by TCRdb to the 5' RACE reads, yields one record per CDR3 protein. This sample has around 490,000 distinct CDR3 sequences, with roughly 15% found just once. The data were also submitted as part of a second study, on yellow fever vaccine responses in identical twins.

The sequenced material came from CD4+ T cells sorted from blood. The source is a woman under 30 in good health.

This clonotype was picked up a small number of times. The chain's CDR3 is CASSLLGLVADTQYF. In nucleotides, the CDR3 is TGTGCCAGCAGTTTATTGGGACTAGTGGCAGATACGCAGTATTTT. The V call is TRBV12-3 or TRBV12-4, the J call TRBJ2-3; the match to TRBD2 covers 8 bases. The CDR3 sequence is 15 residues long. V was clipped by 2 bases and J by 4 bases; unmatched bases: 5.

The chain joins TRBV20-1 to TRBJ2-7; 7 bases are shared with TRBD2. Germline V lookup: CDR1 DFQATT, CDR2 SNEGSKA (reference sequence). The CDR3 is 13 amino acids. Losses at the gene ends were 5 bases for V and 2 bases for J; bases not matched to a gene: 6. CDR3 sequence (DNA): TGCAGTGCTGGGTTCAGCGGGGCCTACGAGCAGTACTTC. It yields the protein CSAGFSGAYEQYF.

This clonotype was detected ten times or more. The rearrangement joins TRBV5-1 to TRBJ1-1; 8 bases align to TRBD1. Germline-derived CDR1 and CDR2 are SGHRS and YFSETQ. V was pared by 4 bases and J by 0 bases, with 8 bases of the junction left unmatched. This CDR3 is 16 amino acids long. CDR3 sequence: CASSPRTGSLNTEAFF. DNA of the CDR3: TGCGCCAGCAGCCCCAGGACAGGGAGCCTGAACACTGAAGCTTTCTTT.

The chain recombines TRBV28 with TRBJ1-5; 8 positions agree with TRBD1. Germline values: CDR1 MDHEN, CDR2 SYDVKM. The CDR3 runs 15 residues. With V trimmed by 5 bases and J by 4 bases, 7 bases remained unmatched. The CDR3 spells CASSVGTGINQPQHF. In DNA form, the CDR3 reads TGTGCCAGCAGTGTCGGGACAGGCATTAATCAGCCCCAGCATTTT. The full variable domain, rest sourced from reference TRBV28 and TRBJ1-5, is DVKVTQSSRYLVKRTGEKVFLECVQDMDHENMFWYRQDPGLGLRLIYFSYDVKMKEKGDIPEGYSVSREKKERFSLILESASTNQTSMYLCASSVGTGINQPQHFGDGTRLSIL.

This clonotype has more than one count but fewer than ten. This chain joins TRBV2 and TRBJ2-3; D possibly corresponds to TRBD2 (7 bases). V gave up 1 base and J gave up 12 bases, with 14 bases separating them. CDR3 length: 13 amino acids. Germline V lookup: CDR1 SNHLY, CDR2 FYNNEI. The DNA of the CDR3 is TGTGCCAGCAGTGAAGGGGCGGGGGCCTCCCAGTATTTT. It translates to CASSEGAGASQYF.

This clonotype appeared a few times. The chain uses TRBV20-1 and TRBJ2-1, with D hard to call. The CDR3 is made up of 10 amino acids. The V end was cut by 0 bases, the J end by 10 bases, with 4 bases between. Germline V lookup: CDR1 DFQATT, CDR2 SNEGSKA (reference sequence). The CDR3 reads CSARDREQFF. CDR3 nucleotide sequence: TGCAGTGCTAGAGATCGGGAGCAGTTCTTC.

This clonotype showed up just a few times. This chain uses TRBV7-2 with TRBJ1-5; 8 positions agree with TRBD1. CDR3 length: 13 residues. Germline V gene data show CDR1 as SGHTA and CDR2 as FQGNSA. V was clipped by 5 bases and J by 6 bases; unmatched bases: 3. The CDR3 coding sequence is TGTGCCAGCAGCCGACAGGGGTCTCAGCCCCAGCATTTT. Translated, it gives CASSRQGSQPQHF.